This T cell receptor beta chain was obtained from a study of regulatory T cells in long-lasting Graves disease. Study as a whole: By definition, persistent Graves' disease involved antithyroid drugs for over 5 years alongside positive TSH receptor antibodies. The study's findings and limits: Lower TCR diversity was seen in persistent Graves' patients than in newly diagnosed ones. Persistent cases favored TRBV28, TRBJ1-2 and TRBJ2-5.

The time point: persistent/refractory GD, antithyroid drugs over 5 years with positive TRAb. RNA extracted from PBMCs served as the sequencing template. Staff took about 10 milliliters of peripheral blood and put it into EDTA tubes. In regard to this clonotype: The antigen is undetermined.

For TCR beta, libraries came from iRepertoire HTBI primers and Arm-PCR of CDR3 regions. Using its own MiXCR run on the multiplex PCR reads, TCRdb lists one record per CDR3 protein. The data show a few hundred thousand distinct CDR3 sequences, more than 20% seen once. The CDR3 consists of 14 residues. CDR1 is SGHTA, CDR2 FQGNSA, per germline. V lost 1 base and J 3 bases, leaving 10 bases between the germline ends. This specimen consisted of peripheral blood mononuclear cells (PBMCs), obtained when the disease was refractory, from a patient treated with antithyroid drugs. The chain joins TRBV7-2 to TRBJ2-7; TRBD2 might be the D (5 bases). The clonotype originates from a woman aged 40 to 55 with Graves disease. The CDR3 nucleotides read TGTGCCAGCAGCTTAGTCGCTAGCAACTACGAGCAGTACTTC. Residues: CASSLVASNYEQYF. The whole variable domain, filled in from reference TRBV7-2 and TRBJ2-7, reads GAGVSQSPSNKVTEKGKDVELRCDPISGHTALYWYRQSLGQGLEFLIYFQGNSAPDKSGLPSDRFSAERTGGSVSTLTIQRTQQEDSAVYLCASSLVASNYEQYFGPGTRLTVT.